This TCR beta chain comes out of a study of brain T cells in children with intractable seizures. Study conclusions and caveats: Only CDR3 sequence similarity suggested viral specificity, without known HCMV serostatus.

V trimming: 5 bases; J trimming: 3 bases; junction bases outside the gene matches: 7. Germline-derived CDR1 and CDR2 are MDHEN and SYDVKM. This CDR3 is built from 14 residues. Regarding this clone: The antigen remains unidentified.

TCRdb's copy holds only in-frame clones and misses some; the assay was immunoSEQ multiplex PCR. The repertoire has roughly 69,000 clones, more than 95% of them found once; the top ten carry roughly 0.38%. The clonotype originates from a boy less than two years old with focal cortical dysplasia and intractable seizures. The V gene is TRBV28, the J gene TRBJ2-7; 7 bases align to TRBD2. This specimen was peripheral blood, taken at surgery. The chain's CDR3 is CASSPRGVFYEQYF. The CDR3, as DNA: TGTGCCAGCAGTCCCCGGGGGGTTTTCTACGAGCAGTACTTC.